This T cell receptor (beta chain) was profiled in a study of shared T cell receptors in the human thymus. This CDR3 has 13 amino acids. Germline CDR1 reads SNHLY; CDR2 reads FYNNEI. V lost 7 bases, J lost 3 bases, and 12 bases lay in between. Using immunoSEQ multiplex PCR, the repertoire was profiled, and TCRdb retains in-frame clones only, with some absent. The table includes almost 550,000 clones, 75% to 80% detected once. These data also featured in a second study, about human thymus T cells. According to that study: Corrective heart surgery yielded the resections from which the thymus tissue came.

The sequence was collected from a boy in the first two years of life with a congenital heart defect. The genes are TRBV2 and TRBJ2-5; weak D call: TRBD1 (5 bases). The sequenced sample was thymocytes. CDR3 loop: CASKSVREETQYF. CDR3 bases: TGTGCCAGCAAATCCGTCAGGGAAGAGACCCAGTACTTC.